These 3 T cell receptor beta chains were sequenced from one sample in a study of blood T cells in healthy people across ages. Sample-barcoded 5' priming and a J-beta primer mix drove a second PCR of about 6 to 12 cycles. TCRdb ran MiXCR on the 5' RACE reads and lists one entry per CDR3 protein. The sample shows under 1,100,000 distinct CDR3 sequences, 20% to 25% of them seen only once. This sample was also put to use in a study of T cells of mothers and their children.

The sample comprised blood. These receptors came from a girl aged 2 to 10 in good health.

The chain is built from TRBV7-3 and TRBJ2-1, with D perhaps given as TRBD1 or TRBD2 (5 bases each). Trimming took 6 bases from V and 3 from J, leaving 12 bases between them. Germline loops: CDR1 SGHTA, CDR2 FQGTGA. This CDR3 is built from 14 residues. CDR3 coding DNA: TGTGCCAGCAGTAGGGACGTGGGCTACAATGAGCAGTTCTTC. It is translated as CASSRDVGYNEQFF.

The rearrangement uses TRBV6-5 and TRBJ1-1, with D unresolved. CDR1 is MNHEY, CDR2 SVGAGI, per germline. This CDR3 is 13 amino acids long. V lost 3 bases and J lost 1, with 6 bases in between. The CDR3, as DNA: TGTGCCAGCAGTTATATGGAGAACACTGAAGCTTTCTTT. It translates to CASSYMENTEAFF.

This sequence joins TRBV10-3 and TRBJ2-3; TRBD1 or TRBD2 may be the D gene (5 bases each). The CDR3 is 14 amino acids. The V end lost 7 bases, the J end lost 1 base, and 12 bases lay between the germline ends. Germline V gene data show CDR1 as ENHRY and CDR2 as SYGVKD. The CDR3 DNA reads as TGTGCCATCAACAAAGGGGACGGCACAGATACGCAGTATTTT. Its protein is CAINKGDGTDTQYF.